This record covers a single T cell receptor beta chain. RNA transcripts provided the source from which TCR beta CDR3 regions were amplified. First-round RT-PCR of the TCR CDR3 relied on the HTBI primer set. TCRdb recomputed calls from the multiplex PCR reads with MiXCR, one row per CDR3 protein. The table lists 200,000 to 300,000 distinct CDR3 sequences, about 24% of them singletons. CDR1 is LNHNV, CDR2 YYDKDF, per germline (reference sequence). V shed 1 base and J shed 5 bases, with 11 bases lying between them. There are 14 residues in the CDR3. The data belong to a study of T cells in Graves' hyperthyroidism and ophthalmopathy. Using more than 7.5 ml of fresh peripheral blood, PBMCs were prepared.

The sequencing sample was made of blood. The clonotype was recovered from a woman aged 40-49 years with Graves' ophthalmopathy. The V call is TRBV15, the J call TRBJ1-2, with D possibly TRBD1 on 5 matching bases. Written as DNA, the CDR3 is TGTGCCACCAGCAGAGGACAGACTGTATATGGCTACACCTTC. This gives the protein CATSRGQTVYGYTF. The variable domain in full, completed from reference TRBV15 and TRBJ1-2, reads DAMVIQNPRYQVTQFGKPVTLSCSQTLNHNVMYWYQQKSSQAPKLLFHYYDKDFNNEADTPDNFQSRRPNTSFCFLDIRSPGLGDTAMYLCATSRGQTVYGYTFGSGTRLTVV.